A single TCR beta chain is shown here with its context. Produced via immunoSEQ multiplex PCR; TCRdb's table is partial and in-frame only. The sample records 2.3 million or so clones, just over 90% being singletons. This specimen comes from a study of shared clonotypes between healthy human individuals. Trimming removed 7 bases at V and 6 bases at J, with 12 bases between. This CDR3 is built from 12 residues. Germline CDR1 SEHNR, CDR2 FQNEAQ (reference sequence). The chain joins TRBV7-9 to TRBJ1-1; D not certain. The sample comprised naive CD4+ T cells from PBMCs. The subset: CD45RA+ positively selected. This receptor was taken from a man between 18 and 35 years old in good health. Some clones in this sample may be carry-over from other donors' samples. In DNA, the CDR3 is TGTGCCAGCACCCCGATTGCGGCTGAAGCTTTCTTT. Protein sequence: CASTPIAAEAFF.